Each of the 2 T cell receptor beta chains below was sequenced from the same sample in a study of CD8 T cells in ankylosing spondylitis. Points from the study as a whole: Among TCR beta sequences, a motif of under 10 highly homologous variants appeared characteristic of ankylosing spondylitis blood.

No cognate antigen is known for these TCRs. TCRdb re-derived calls from the 5' RACE reads in MiXCR, one entry per CDR3 protein. Among some 450,000 distinct CDR3 sequences listed, 15% to 20% were seen once. The material sequenced was blood, either unsorted or a sorted T cell fraction (not recorded which). The receptors were gathered from a male donor with ankylosing spondylitis.

This chain links TRBV11-2 with TRBJ2-7; TRBD2 is a possible D gene (5 bases). The CDR3 has 15 amino acids. Looked up from germline, CDR1 is SGHAT and CDR2 is FQNNGV. V gave up 5 bases and J gave up 3 bases, with 17 bases separating them. The CDR3 region is CASSPSRGRDYEQYF. The CDR3 coding sequence is TGTGCCAGCAGCCCATCCCGGGGTCGCGACTACGAGCAGTACTTC.

This clonotype was recorded a few times. The CDR3 coding sequence is TGTGCCAGCAGCTCCTATAGCGGGGGGCTTTACAATGAGCAGTTCTTC. This translates into CASSSYSGGLYNEQFF. The chain is built from TRBV9 and TRBJ2-1, with 10 bases aligning to TRBD2. The CDR3 extends over 16 amino acids. The germline CDR1 and CDR2 sequences are SGDLS and YYNGEE. V lost 4 bases and J lost 4; bases outside the gene matches: 8.